What follows describes a single T cell receptor beta chain. This entry is derived from a study of blood T cell repertoires in COVID-19. Looking at the study overall: From the United States, Italy and Spain came samples of acute and convalescent COVID-19. Nucleic acid was either cDNA or gDNA, and it came from T cells, B-cell-depleted T cells, or PBMCs.

Germline V gene data show CDR1 as MNHEY and CDR2 as SVGAGI. Germline trimming cut 6 bases from V and 6 bases from J; bases unmatched to any gene: 9. The CDR3 length is 14 residues. Data came from immunoSEQ multiplex PCR; TCRdb stores just in-frame clones and leaves some out. The table has 75,000 to 100,000 clones, approximately 82% seen once. The source of this sequence is a man aged 45-65 years with active or convalescent COVID-19. Sequencing was carried out using peripheral blood. J is TRBJ1-1 and V is TRBV6-5; 8 positions agree with TRBD1. The CDR3 spells CASSLDTGGAEAFF. The DNA for the CDR3 is TGTGCCAGCAGCTTGGACACAGGGGGGGCTGAAGCTTTCTTT.